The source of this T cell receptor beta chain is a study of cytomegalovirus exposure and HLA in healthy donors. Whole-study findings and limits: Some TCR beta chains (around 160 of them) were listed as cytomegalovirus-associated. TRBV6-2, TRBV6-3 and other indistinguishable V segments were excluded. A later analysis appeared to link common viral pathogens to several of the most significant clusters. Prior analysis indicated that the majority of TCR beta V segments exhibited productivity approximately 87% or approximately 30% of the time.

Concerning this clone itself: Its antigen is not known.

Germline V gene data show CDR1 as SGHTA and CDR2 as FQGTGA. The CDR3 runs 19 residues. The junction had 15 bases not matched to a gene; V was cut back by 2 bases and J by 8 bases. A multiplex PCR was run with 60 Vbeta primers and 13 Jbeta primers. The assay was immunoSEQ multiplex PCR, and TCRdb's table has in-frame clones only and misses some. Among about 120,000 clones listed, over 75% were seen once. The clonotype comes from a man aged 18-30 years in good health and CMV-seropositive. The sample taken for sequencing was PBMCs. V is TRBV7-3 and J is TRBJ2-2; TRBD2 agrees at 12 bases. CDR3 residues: CASSLSSGSGLAGKGELFF. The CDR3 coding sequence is TGTGCCAGCAGCTTATCGTCGGGCTCCGGACTAGCGGGAAAGGGGGAGCTGTTTTTT.